Each of the 27 T cell receptor beta chains below was sequenced from the same sample in a study of T cells after yellow fever vaccination (dated by TCRdb to between 2018 and 2021). The library was produced with 5' RACE. The sample was run on an Illumina HiSeq 2500. TCRdb itself trimmed the public reads at Q25 with fastp, ran MiXCR and retained productive beta chains. Each entry merges the rows of one CDR3 protein and shows their most common DNA and genes. The sample table shows hundreds of thousands of distinct CDR3 sequences, and 10% to 15% are seen once. The ten largest clonotypes hold about 15% of the sample. The sample's treatment or condition label, decoded: live attenuated yellow fever vaccine strain. This sample comprised PBMCs, obtained on the day of the yellow fever booster vaccination. These TCRs come from a man aged 25-45 years who received the YFV17D yellow fever vaccine.

This clonotype has a handful of counts. This rearrangement joins TRBV6-1 to TRBJ2-7; 8 bases fit TRBD2. Trimming cost V 5 bases and J 4 bases; bases outside gene matches: 10. The CDR3 is 15 amino acids. Germline CDR1 MNHNS, CDR2 SASEGT. The CDR3 loop is CASSKQLAEFYEQYF. Here the CDR3 DNA reads TGTGCCAGCAGTAAACAACTAGCGGAATTTTACGAGCAGTACTTC.

In regard to this clonotype: One end of the junction varies from germline; a read error may be responsible. In DNA, the CDR3 is TGCGCCAGCATCAACCGGCCAGGAGGGGGCGGCGGGGACCTGTTTTTT. It specifies CASINRPGGGGGDLFF. The chain combines TRBV5-1 with TRBJ2-2; a possible D gene is TRBD1 (7 bases). The germline V gene has CDR1 SGHRS and CDR2 YFSETQ. There are 16 residues in the CDR3.

The chain is built from TRBV11-2 and TRBJ2-5; 7 bases fit TRBD1. Germline V lookup: CDR1 SGHAT, CDR2 FQNNGV. V was clipped by 5 bases and J by 5 bases; unmatched bases: 11. The CDR3 has 15 amino acids. The chain's CDR3 is CASSQQGVWSETQYF. The CDR3 region has the DNA TGTGCCAGCAGCCAGCAGGGGGTTTGGAGCGAGACCCAGTACTTC.

This clonotype has more than one count but fewer than ten. The J gene is TRBJ2-3, the V gene TRBV6-5, with 7 bases lining up with TRBD2. Trimming cost V 1 base and J 4 bases; bases outside gene matches: 5. Germline CDR1 is MNHEY and CDR2 is SVGAGI. This CDR3 contains 15 residues. CDR3 amino acids: CASSYWGRAADTQYF. CDR3 coding DNA: TGTGCCAGCAGTTACTGGGGGAGGGCGGCAGATACGCAGTATTTT.

As DNA, the CDR3 is TGTGCCAGCAGTTTAATCGCGGGGCGGACTAGCGGGAGGGCCTACGAGCAGTACTTC. This encodes CASSLIAGRTSGRAYEQYF. J is TRBJ2-7 and V is TRBV27; 15 positions agree with TRBD2. The germline CDR1 and CDR2 sequences are MNHEY and SMNVEV (reference sequence). The ends lost 2 bases at V and 2 bases at J; junction bases unmatched: 10. The CDR3 extends over 19 amino acids.

The chain recombines TRBV28 with TRBJ2-3; weak D call: TRBD2 (6 bases). Per germline, CDR1 MDHEN and CDR2 SYDVKM. The CDR3 runs to 14 residues. V gave up 6 bases and J gave up 5 bases, with 15 bases separating them. Here the CDR3 reads CASREGLAGDTQYF. CDR3 DNA: TGTGCCAGCAGGGAGGGGCTAGCCGGAGATACGCAGTATTTT. Drawing the rest from reference TRBV28 and TRBJ2-3, the complete variable domain is DVKVTQSSRYLVKRTGEKVFLECVQDMDHENMFWYRQDPGLGLRLIYFSYDVKMKEKGDIPEGYSVSREKKERFSLILESASTNQTSMYLCASREGLAGDTQYFGPGTRLTVL.

The CDR3 loop reads CASSLVRELYNEQFF. The CDR3 DNA sequence: TGCGCCAGCAGCTTGGTGCGGGAGTTATACAATGAGCAGTTCTTC. This chain uses TRBV5-1 with TRBJ2-1; TRBD2 matches 7 bases. Germline loops: CDR1 SGHRS, CDR2 YFSETQ. Trimming at V came to 0 bases and at J to 4 bases, leaving 4 bases not matched to a gene. The CDR3 covers 15 residues.

There are a few counts of this clonotype. The genes are TRBV5-6 and TRBJ2-5, with 10 bases matching TRBD2. Losses at the gene ends were 2 bases for V and 0 bases for J; bases not matched to a gene: 7. Germline V gives CDR1 SGHDT, CDR2 YYEEEE. CDR3 length: 17 amino acids. As DNA, the CDR3 is TGTGCCAGCAGCTTATATTCCGGACTAGCGGACCAAGAGACCCAGTACTTC. Its protein is CASSLYSGLADQETQYF.

This clonotype was counted ten times or more. The rearrangement links TRBV7-9 to TRBJ1-4; D is uncertain. CDR3 size: 15 residues. The V end lost 0 bases, the J end lost 3 bases, and 8 bases lay between the germline ends. Per the germline V gene, CDR1 is SEHNR and CDR2 is FQNEAQ (reference sequence). The CDR3, as DNA: TGTGCCAGCAGCTTAGCCATCAGTTCTAATGAAAAACTGTTTTTT. Residues: CASSLAISSNEKLFF.

The sample holds many counts of this clonotype. The rearrangement links TRBV24-1 to TRBJ2-5; 10 bases fit TRBD2. The CDR3 covers 17 residues. Germline V gives CDR1 KGHDR, CDR2 SFDVKD. J gave up 1 base and V 5 bases, and 9 bases lay outside the gene matches. This CDR3 is CATSADPRTSGQETQYF. For the CDR3, the DNA is TGTGCCACCAGTGCGGACCCGAGGACTAGCGGCCAAGAGACCCAGTACTTC.

The chain carries TRBV5-1 and TRBJ2-7; possibly TRBD2 for D (6 bases). CDR1 and CDR2 from the germline V gene are SGHRS and YFSETQ. Trimming removed 6 bases from V and 2 bases from J, with 15 bases in between. CDR3 length: 14 amino acids. CDR3 sequence (DNA): TGCGCCAGCACTCTAGCGATCGGGGCCTACGAGCAGTACTTC. Protein product: CASTLAIGAYEQYF.

This sequence joins TRBV5-1 and TRBJ2-7, with 9 bases matching TRBD1. Looked up from germline, CDR1 is SGHRS and CDR2 is YFSETQ. V gave up 4 bases and J gave up 6 bases; unmatched junction bases: 11. This CDR3 is 15 amino acids long. The DNA for the CDR3 is TGCGCCAGCAGCCCGAACAGGGGGCGACCGGGCGAGCAGTACTTC. Translation: CASSPNRGRPGEQYF.

The V gene is TRBV10-3, the J gene TRBJ2-5, with unresolved D. Germline lookup yields CDR1 ENHRY and CDR2 SYGVKD. The CDR3 extends over 15 amino acids. V shed 0 bases and J shed 1 base, with 9 bases lying between them. The CDR3 protein is CAISESGPAQETQYF. As DNA, the CDR3 is TGTGCCATCAGTGAGTCGGGTCCGGCCCAAGAGACCCAGTACTTC.

V and J are TRBV7-2 and TRBJ2-1; the D gene is possibly TRBD1 (6 bases). CDR3 length: 16 amino acids. V shed 5 bases and J shed 5 bases, with 19 bases lying between them. Germline CDR1 reads SGHTA; CDR2 reads FQGNSA. For the CDR3, the DNA is TGTGCCAGCAGCCCTAAGAACAGGGTCGGTGACAATGAGCAGTTCTTC. Amino acids: CASSPKNRVGDNEQFF.

This clonotype was seen at least ten times. V gene TRBV10-3 combines with J gene TRBJ2-5; 14 nucleotides align to TRBD2. CDR1 is ENHRY and CDR2 is SYGVKD in the germline V gene. Germline trimming cut 8 bases from V and 3 bases from J; bases unmatched to any gene: 5. The CDR3 loop spans 15 amino acids. CDR3 nucleotide sequence: TGTGCCATCGGGAAGGGACTAGCGGGAGAAGAGACCCAGTACTTC. This codes for CAIGKGLAGEETQYF.

The V and J genes are TRBV12-3 or TRBV12-4 and TRBJ2-2; TRBD2 matches at 9 bases. The CDR3 loop spans 16 amino acids. Trimming removed 8 bases from V and 2 bases from J; junction bases left unmatched: 9. For the CDR3, the DNA is TGTGCCAGCGCTCCAGCGGGAGGAAGAAACACCGGGGAGCTGTTTTTT. Protein: CASAPAGGRNTGELFF.

This sequence joins TRBV11-2 and TRBJ2-2, with D possibly being TRBD1 (7 bases). The germline V gene encodes CDR1 SGHAT and CDR2 FQNNGV. The CDR3 contains 16 residues. V dropped 5 bases and J dropped 5 bases, with 18 bases sitting between them. CDR3 nucleotides: TGTGCCAGCAGCGCCCAACAGGGGAGGAGTACCGGGGAGCTGTTTTTT. This gives the protein CASSAQQGRSTGELFF.

This clonotype has just a few counts. This chain links TRBV6-2 or TRBV6-3 with TRBJ1-5, with D unresolved. The CDR3 sequence is 14 residues long. The V end lost 3 bases, the J end lost 10 bases, and 16 bases lay between the germline ends. Per germline, CDR1 MNHEY and CDR2 SVGEGT. Here the CDR3 DNA reads TGTGCCAGCAGTTATAGGTCTCTAATCAGCCCCCAGCATTTT. Its translation is CASSYRSLISPQHF.

This clonotype was seen only a few times. This chain links TRBV5-1 with TRBJ2-3; possible D gene TRBD2, 6 bases. CDR1 and CDR2 (germline): SGHRS, YFSETQ. This CDR3 comprises 13 residues. With 3 bases removed from V and 4 bases from J, the gap between germline ends came to 9 bases. The CDR3 loop is CASSSRRADTQYF. As DNA, the CDR3 is TGCGCCAGCAGCTCCCGGAGGGCAGATACGCAGTATTTT. Full variable domain (remainder filled in from reference TRBV5-1 and TRBJ2-3): KAGVTQTPRYLIKTRGQQVTLSCSPISGHRSVSWYQQTPGQGLQFLFEYFSETQRNKGNFPGRFSGRQFSNSRSEMNVSTLELGDSALYLCASSSRRADTQYFGPGTRLTVL.

A few counts support this clonotype. V is TRBV7-2 and J is TRBJ2-7, with TRBD1 matching 9 bases. The CDR3 loop spans 16 amino acids. The ends lost 5 bases at V and 2 bases at J; junction bases unmatched: 10. CDR1 is SGHTA, CDR2 FQGNSA, per germline. As DNA, the CDR3 is TGTGCCAGCAGCGGCCGGACAGGGGTTCGTGCCTACGAGCAGTACTTC. Encoded protein: CASSGRTGVRAYEQYF. Full variable domain (rest looked up from reference TRBV7-2 and TRBJ2-7): GAGVSQSPSNKVTEKGKDVELRCDPISGHTALYWYRQSLGQGLEFLIYFQGNSAPDKSGLPSDRFSAERTGGSVSTLTIQRTQQEDSAVYLCASSGRTGVRAYEQYFGPGTRLTVT.

The CDR3 loop is CASRPIYQAGAYNEQFF. For the CDR3, the DNA is TGCGCCAGCAGACCGATTTACCAAGCGGGAGCCTACAATGAGCAGTTCTTC. The gene calls are TRBV5-1 and TRBJ2-1; the match to TRBD2 covers 8 bases. Trimming at V came to 5 bases and at J to 2 bases, leaving 12 bases not matched to a gene. The CDR3 is 17 residues long. The V gene's germline CDR1 is SGHRS and CDR2 YFSETQ.

In this sample, this clonotype turned up a few times. V is TRBV20-1 and J is TRBJ2-1; 13 positions agree with TRBD2. Germline V lookup: CDR1 DFQATT, CDR2 SNEGSKA (reference sequence). The CDR3 sequence is 17 residues long. The V gene end was trimmed by 6 bases and the J gene end by 0 bases; junction bases not matched to a gene: 8. The DNA for the CDR3 is TGCAGTGCCCCGACTAGCGGGAGGTTCAGCTCCTACAATGAGCAGTTCTTC. Translated, it gives CSAPTSGRFSSYNEQFF.

This clonotype was detected only a few times. This chain uses TRBV20-1 with TRBJ1-5, with D tentatively TRBD1 (5 bases). CDR1 DFQATT and CDR2 SNEGSKA come from the germline V gene (reference sequence). CDR3 length: 15 amino acids. Deletions cut 0 bases from V and 5 bases from J, with 14 bases between. As DNA, the CDR3 is TGCAGTGCTAGAGAAGCGGGATACAGGCATCAGCCCCAGCATTTT. Protein sequence: CSAREAGYRHQPQHF.

This chain connects TRBV30 to TRBJ1-1; D is perhaps TRBD1 (6 bases). Trimming took off 4 bases at V and 2 bases at J, with 14 bases between the two ends. The germline gives CDR1 GTSNPN, CDR2 SVGIG (reference sequence). The CDR3 spans 14 residues. CDR3 in amino acids: CAWMRGQSNTEAFF. CDR3 DNA sequence: TGTGCCTGGATGCGGGGGCAAAGCAACACTGAAGCTTTCTTT.

On this clonotype itself: This may stem from a read error, because a much larger clone lies one nucleotide away. The chain is built from TRBV5-1 and TRBJ2-5; D gene ambiguous. Germline V gene sequence: CDR1 SGHRS, CDR2 YFSETQ. There are 13 residues in the CDR3. CDR3 DNA sequence: TGCGCCAGCAGCTTGGACACCCAAGAGACCCCGTACTTC. It specifies CASSLDTQETPYF.

The chain carries TRBV5-1 and TRBJ2-1; tentative D call: TRBD2 (6 bases). The germline CDR1 and CDR2 sequences are SGHRS and YFSETQ. This CDR3 is 15 amino acids long. Trimming shortened V by 0 bases and J by 15 bases, and 22 bases separated the two germline ends. The CDR3 nucleotides are TGCGCCAGCAGCTTGGCCCGGGGGTCGGCGGACCCTCGGTTCTTC. The encoded protein is CASSLARGSADPRFF.

This sequence joins TRBV7-9 and TRBJ2-1, with 7 nucleotides matching TRBD1. CDR1 and CDR2 from the germline V gene are SEHNR and FQNEAQ (reference sequence). With V trimmed by 4 bases and J by 4 bases, 4 bases remained unmatched. This CDR3 contains 14 residues. The CDR3, as DNA: TGTGCCAGCAGCTCAATGGGACAGTACAATGAGCAGTTCTTC. Translated, it gives CASSSMGQYNEQFF. Combining the CDR3 with reference TRBV7-9 and TRBJ2-1 gives the whole variable domain DTGVSQNPRHKITKRGQNVTFRCDPISEHNRLYWYRQTLGQGPEFLTYFQNEAQLEKSRLLSDRFSAERPKGSFSTLEIQRTEQGDSAMYLCASSSMGQYNEQFFGPGTRLTVL.